The rows below give T cell receptor beta chains drawn from one sample of a study of blood T cell repertoires in COVID-19. Only in-frame clones appear in the TCRdb table, and some are missing; sequencing was by immunoSEQ multiplex PCR. The sample holds fewer than 150,000 clones, more than 75% seen once. Sequenced sample: peripheral blood. These receptors were taken from a woman in her thirties or forties with acute or convalescent COVID-19. The conserved cysteine and the conserved F or W are not part of the CDR3 here. Fields, in order: CDR3 length, V gene, J gene, clone size, CDR3 protein. Not every row has a clone size; where given, it reads once, few, many or a size class.

cdr3_length: 14; v_call: TRBV5-4; j_call: TRBJ2-1; clone_size: -; cdr3_aa: ASSPTGLAGSNEQF
cdr3_length: 14; v_call: TRBV7-9; j_call: TRBJ1-5; clone_size: -; cdr3_aa: ASSLATTGTGQPQH
cdr3_length: 12; v_call: TRBV7-9; j_call: TRBJ1-4; clone_size: -; cdr3_aa: ASSSGPGLEKLF
cdr3_length: 17; v_call: TRBV3-1/TRBV3-2; j_call: TRBJ2-6; clone_size: -; cdr3_aa: ASSQGQGIVNSGANVLT
cdr3_length: 12; v_call: TRBV5-5; j_call: TRBJ1-2; clone_size: -; cdr3_aa: ASSLFSLNYGYT
cdr3_length: 13; v_call: TRBV15; j_call: TRBJ1-5; clone_size: -; cdr3_aa: ATSRDPSSNQPQH
cdr3_length: 11; v_call: TRBV28; j_call: TRBJ1-2; clone_size: once; cdr3_aa: ASSLAGNYGYT
cdr3_length: 17; v_call: TRBV5-1; j_call: TRBJ1-3; clone_size: -; cdr3_aa: ASSLDSRAGRASGNTIY
cdr3_length: 15; v_call: TRBV30; j_call: TRBJ1-3; clone_size: -; cdr3_aa: AWTSSIRTGLVNTIY
cdr3_length: 14; v_call: TRBV7-3; j_call: TRBJ2-7; clone_size: -; cdr3_aa: ASSQLAGATLNEQY
cdr3_length: 11; v_call: TRBV12-5; j_call: TRBJ1-1; clone_size: few; cdr3_aa: ASGDGGATEAF
cdr3_length: 13; v_call: TRBV5-4; j_call: TRBJ2-7; clone_size: -; cdr3_aa: ASSPRQGSSYEQY
cdr3_length: 11; v_call: TRBV30; j_call: TRBJ1-1; clone_size: -; cdr3_aa: AWSDSLNTEAF
cdr3_length: 13; v_call: TRBV3-1/TRBV3-2; j_call: TRBJ1-2; clone_size: few; cdr3_aa: ASSQAAPGDYGYT
cdr3_length: 12; v_call: TRBV6-5; j_call: TRBJ1-5; clone_size: -; cdr3_aa: ASSGGRGNQPQH
cdr3_length: 15; v_call: TRBV14; j_call: TRBJ2-1; clone_size: -; cdr3_aa: ASSPRVSGVSYNEQF
cdr3_length: 13; v_call: TRBV18; j_call: TRBJ2-7; clone_size: -; cdr3_aa: ASSPSGGTTYEQY
cdr3_length: 13; v_call: TRBV7-3; j_call: TRBJ2-1; clone_size: -; cdr3_aa: ASSLSGGTNNEQF
cdr3_length: 12; v_call: TRBV5-6; j_call: TRBJ1-4; clone_size: -; cdr3_aa: ASSPGTVNEKLF
cdr3_length: 10; v_call: TRBV14; j_call: TRBJ2-7; clone_size: -; cdr3_aa: ASSLQPYEQY
cdr3_length: 9; v_call: TRBV5-1; j_call: TRBJ2-1; clone_size: few; cdr3_aa: ASSETREQF
cdr3_length: 13; v_call: TRBV7-9; j_call: TRBJ2-1; clone_size: -; cdr3_aa: ASSPDREGHNEQF
cdr3_length: 14; v_call: TRBV6-2/TRBV6-3; j_call: TRBJ1-1; clone_size: -; cdr3_aa: ASSYSMGQGTSEAF
cdr3_length: 14; v_call: TRBV5-1; j_call: TRBJ1-2; clone_size: -; cdr3_aa: ASSLGPNTGYYGYT
cdr3_length: 11; v_call: TRBV10-1; j_call: TRBJ1-6; clone_size: -; cdr3_aa: ASSGIAGSPLH
cdr3_length: 14; v_call: TRBV5-5; j_call: TRBJ2-3; clone_size: -; cdr3_aa: ASSQQPDGGRDTQY
cdr3_length: 12; v_call: TRBV11-2; j_call: TRBJ2-3; clone_size: -; cdr3_aa: ASSLVPSTDTQY
cdr3_length: 13; v_call: TRBV9; j_call: TRBJ2-1; clone_size: -; cdr3_aa: ASSAEGQGHNEQF
cdr3_length: 12; v_call: TRBV19; j_call: TRBJ1-1; clone_size: -; cdr3_aa: ASSLTGVNTEAF
cdr3_length: 11; v_call: TRBV6-5; j_call: TRBJ1-1; clone_size: -; cdr3_aa: ASTRQENTEAF